This is a list of T cell receptor beta chains from one sample in a study of T cell responses to AZD1222 COVID-19 vaccine. Libraries were prepared by immunoSEQ multiplex PCR; TCRdb keeps only in-frame clonotypes and omits some of them. The profile shows 120,000 or so clones, approximately 94% of them singletons. This sample comprised peripheral blood, obtained 28 days after the second AZD1222 dose. These receptor sequences come from an adult who received the AZD1222 COVID-19 vaccine. CDR3s include the opening cysteine and the closing phenylalanine or tryptophan. Each record gives: clone size, V gene, J gene, D gene, CDR3 protein, CDR3 DNA. A D gene is named only where the DNA matches it firmly. Size tells how often a clone was seen (once, few, many) or the class of an expanded clone, and some rows leave it out.

-,TRBV25-1,TRBJ1-1,TRBD1,CASSEPTGAISEAFF,TGTGCCAGCAGTGAGCCGACAGGGGCCATCTCTGAAGCTTTCTTT
-,TRBV7-2,TRBJ1-5,-,CASSPRTSHSNQPQHF,TGTGCCAGCAGCCCGAGGACAAGCCATAGCAATCAGCCCCAGCATTTT
once,TRBV19,TRBJ1-2,TRBD1,CASRRDRGLANYGYTF,TGTGCCAGTAGACGGGACAGGGGGTTGGCTAACTATGGCTACACCTTC
-,TRBV9,TRBJ1-6,-,CASRGRGRNSPLHF,TGTGCCAGCCGGGGGCGCGGACGGAATTCACCCCTCCACTTT
-,TRBV5-1,TRBJ2-1,TRBD2,CASSFRLAGDNEQFF,TGCGCCAGCAGCTTTCGGCTAGCGGGGGACAATGAGCAGTTCTTC
once,TRBV9,TRBJ1-5,-,CASSVGGGGPQHF,TGTGCCAGCAGCGTAGGGGGAGGAGGGCCCCAGCATTTT
-,TRBV10-1,TRBJ1-5,TRBD1,CASRTGRGNQPQHF,TGCGCCAGTCGGACAGGGAGAGGTAATCAGCCCCAGCATTTT
once,TRBV4-1,TRBJ2-3,TRBD2,CASSQELALSTDTQYF,TGCGCCAGCAGCCAAGAACTAGCGTTGAGCACAGATACGCAGTATTTT
-,TRBV19,TRBJ1-6,TRBD1,CASSIQGAIDSPLHF,TGTGCCAGTAGTATACAGGGGGCTATCGATTCACCCCTCCACTTT
-,TRBV18,TRBJ1-5,-,CASSPPGNSNQPQHF,TGTGCCAGCTCACCACCAGGTAATAGCAATCAGCCCCAGCATTTT
once,TRBV15,TRBJ2-5,-,CATSKTPRKQETQYF,TGTGCCACCAGTAAGACCCCGAGAAAGCAAGAGACCCAGTACTTC
-,TRBV2,TRBJ1-5,-,CASHSTDYSNQPQHF,TGTGCCAGCCATTCGACGGATTATAGCAATCAGCCCCAGCATTTT
-,TRBV7-6,TRBJ2-1,-,CASSINLARIPNEQFF,TGTGCCAGCAGCATCAATTTAGCGCGTATACCTAATGAGCAGTTCTTC
once,TRBV18,TRBJ1-1,-,CASSPSTGLAFF,TGTGCCAGCTCACCAAGCACAGGGTTGGCTTTCTTT
-,TRBV5-1,TRBJ1-5,-,CASSFGQLNGNQPQHF,TGCGCCAGCAGCTTTGGACAGCTCAATGGCAATCAGCCCCAGCATTTT
-,TRBV5-1,TRBJ1-2,-,CASSLLGAAYGYTF,TGCGCCAGCAGCTTGCTGGGGGCGGCCTATGGCTACACCTTC
-,TRBV10-1,TRBJ1-1,-,CASRGTLETEAFF,TGCGCCAGCAGGGGGACTCTGGAAACTGAAGCTTTCTTT
-,TRBV6-2/TRBV6-3,TRBJ2-7,TRBD2,CASSYYSYSGSLAYEQYF,TGTGCCAGCAGTTACTACTCATATAGCGGGAGCTTGGCCTACGAGCAGTACTTC
-,TRBV3-1/TRBV3-2,TRBJ2-1,-,CASSQVLGPYNEQFF,TGTGCCAGCAGCCAAGTCCTCGGGCCCTACAATGAGCAGTTCTTC
-,TRBV2,TRBJ2-5,-,CASSEGRRETQYF,TGTGCCAGCAGTGAGGGACGGAGAGAGACCCAGTACTTC
-,TRBV5-6,TRBJ1-1,-,CASSLNSPGSAFF,TGTGCCAGCAGCTTGAACAGCCCGGGGAGTGCTTTCTTT
-,TRBV3-1/TRBV3-2,TRBJ2-1,TRBD2,CASSPHLAGTSGSPNNEQFF,TGTGCCAGCAGCCCCCATCTCGCCGGGACTAGCGGGAGCCCAAACAATGAGCAGTTCTTC
once,TRBV27,TRBJ1-1,-,CASSLSVGGTTEAFF,TGTGCCAGCAGTTTATCTGTGGGGGGGACCACTGAAGCTTTCTTT
-,TRBV13,TRBJ2-7,TRBD1,CASRRQGSYEQYF,TGTGCCAGCAGGCGACAGGGCTCCTACGAGCAGTACTTC
-,TRBV15,TRBJ2-5,-,CATSRDRLQETQYF,TGTGCCACCAGCAGAGATAGACTTCAAGAGACCCAGTACTTC
-,TRBV28,TRBJ2-6,-,CASISQSSGANVLTF,TGTGCCAGCATCTCCCAGAGCTCTGGGGCCAACGTCCTGACTTTC
-,TRBV29-1,TRBJ2-1,TRBD1,CSNRQGGEQFF,TGCAGCAACAGACAGGGTGGTGAGCAGTTCTTC
-,TRBV6-5,TRBJ2-2,-,CASRAGTNTGELFF,TGTGCCAGCAGGGCGGGGACGAACACCGGGGAGCTGTTTTTT
-,TRBV2,TRBJ2-7,-,CASKQGEQYF,TGTGCCAGCAAACAGGGCGAGCAGTACTTC
-,TRBV19,TRBJ1-3,-,CASSSTVDPGNTIYF,TGTGCCAGTAGTTCGACAGTCGACCCTGGAAACACCATATATTTT
-,TRBV27,TRBJ2-5,TRBD2,CASSRRLAGGAETQYF,TGTGCCAGCAGCCGCCGACTAGCGGGAGGGGCGGAGACCCAGTACTTC
-,TRBV12-3/TRBV12-4,TRBJ1-5,-,CASRDGRNQPQHF,TGTGCCAGCAGGGACGGACGCAATCAGCCCCAGCATTTT
-,TRBV6-1,TRBJ1-2,-,CASSEAGRAYGYTF,TGTGCCAGCAGTGAAGCAGGGCGCGCCTATGGCTACACCTTC
-,TRBV14,TRBJ1-6,-,CASSRESRYNSPLHF,TGTGCCAGCAGCCGCGAGTCCAGGTATAATTCACCCCTCCACTTT
-,TRBV6-5,TRBJ2-7,TRBD1,CASSYATGGYDEQYF,TGTGCCAGCAGTTACGCGACAGGGGGCTACGACGAGCAGTACTTC
once,TRBV18,TRBJ2-1,-,CASSPQRVFYNEQFF,TGTGCCAGCTCACCGCAGCGGGTTTTTTACAATGAGCAGTTCTTC
-,TRBV6-5,TRBJ2-2,-,CASSYPGAGELFF,TGTGCCAGCAGTTACCCCGGTGCCGGGGAGCTGTTTTTT
-,TRBV5-4,TRBJ1-3,-,CASSLDNLGNTIYF,TGTGCCAGCAGCTTGGATAATCTTGGAAACACCATATATTTT
-,TRBV7-2,TRBJ1-5,-,CASSLPGFNQPQHF,TGTGCCAGCAGCTTACCCGGTTTCAATCAGCCCCAGCATTTT
-,TRBV14,TRBJ1-1,-,CASSSDSNTEAFF,TGTGCCAGCAGCTCTGACAGTAACACTGAAGCTTTCTTT
-,TRBV5-4,TRBJ1-1,-,CASSLIAGFTEAFF,TGTGCCAGCAGCCTGATCGCAGGGTTCACTGAAGCTTTCTTT